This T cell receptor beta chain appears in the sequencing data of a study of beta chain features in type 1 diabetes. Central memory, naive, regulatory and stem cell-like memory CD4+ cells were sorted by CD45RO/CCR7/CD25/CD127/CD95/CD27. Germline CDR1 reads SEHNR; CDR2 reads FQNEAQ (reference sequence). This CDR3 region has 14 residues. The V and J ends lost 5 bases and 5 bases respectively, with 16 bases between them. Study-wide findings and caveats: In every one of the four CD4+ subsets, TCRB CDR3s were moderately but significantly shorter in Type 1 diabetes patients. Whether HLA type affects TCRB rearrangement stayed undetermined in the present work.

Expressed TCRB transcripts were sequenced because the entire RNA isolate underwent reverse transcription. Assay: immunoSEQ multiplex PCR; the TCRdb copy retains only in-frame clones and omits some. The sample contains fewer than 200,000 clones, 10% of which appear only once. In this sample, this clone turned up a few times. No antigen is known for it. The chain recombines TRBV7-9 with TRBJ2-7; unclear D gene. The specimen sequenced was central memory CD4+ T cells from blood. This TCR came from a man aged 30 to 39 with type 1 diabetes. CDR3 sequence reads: CASSRMFEAHEQYF. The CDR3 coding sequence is TGTGCCAGCAGCCGTATGTTTGAGGCCCACGAGCAGTACTTC. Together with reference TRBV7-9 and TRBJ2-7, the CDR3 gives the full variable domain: DTGVSQNPRHKITKRGQNVTFRCDPISEHNRLYWYRQTLGQGPEFLTYFQNEAQLEKSRLLSDRFSAERPKGSFSTLEIQRTEQGDSAMYLCASSRMFEAHEQYFGPGTRLTVT.